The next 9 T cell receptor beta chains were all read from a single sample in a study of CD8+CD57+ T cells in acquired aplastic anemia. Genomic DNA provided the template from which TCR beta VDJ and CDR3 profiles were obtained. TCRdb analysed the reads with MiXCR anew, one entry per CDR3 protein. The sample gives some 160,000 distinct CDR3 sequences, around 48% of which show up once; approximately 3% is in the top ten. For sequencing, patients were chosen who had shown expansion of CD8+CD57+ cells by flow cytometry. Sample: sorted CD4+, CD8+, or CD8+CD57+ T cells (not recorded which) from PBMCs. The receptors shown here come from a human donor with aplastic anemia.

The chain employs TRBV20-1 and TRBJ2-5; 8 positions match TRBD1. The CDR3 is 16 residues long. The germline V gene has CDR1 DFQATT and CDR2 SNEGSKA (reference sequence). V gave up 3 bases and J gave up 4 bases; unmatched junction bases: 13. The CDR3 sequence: CSASYVGQGYGETQYF. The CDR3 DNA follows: TGCAGTGCTAGTTACGTCGGACAGGGTTATGGAGAGACCCAGTACTTC.

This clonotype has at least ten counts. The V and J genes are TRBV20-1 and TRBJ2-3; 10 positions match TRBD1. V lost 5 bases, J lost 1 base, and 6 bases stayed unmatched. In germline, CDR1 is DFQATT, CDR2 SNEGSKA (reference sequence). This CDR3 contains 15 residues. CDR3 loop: CSASDRGRGTDTQYF. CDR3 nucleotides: TGCAGTGCTTCCGACAGGGGGCGCGGCACAGATACGCAGTATTTT.

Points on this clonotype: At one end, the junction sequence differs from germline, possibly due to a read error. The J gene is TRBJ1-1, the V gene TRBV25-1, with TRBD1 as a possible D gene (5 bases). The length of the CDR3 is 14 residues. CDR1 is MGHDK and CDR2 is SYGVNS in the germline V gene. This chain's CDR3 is CASSALQALGEASF. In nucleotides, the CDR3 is TGTGCTAGCAGTGCCTTACAGGCCTTGGGGGAAGCTTCCTTT. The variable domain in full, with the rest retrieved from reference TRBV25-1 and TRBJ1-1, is EADIYQTPRYLVIGTGKKITLECSQTMGHDKMYWYQQDPGMELHLIHYSYGVNSTEKGDLSSESTVSRIRTEHFPLTLESARPSHTSQYLCASSALQALGEASFGQGTRLTVV.

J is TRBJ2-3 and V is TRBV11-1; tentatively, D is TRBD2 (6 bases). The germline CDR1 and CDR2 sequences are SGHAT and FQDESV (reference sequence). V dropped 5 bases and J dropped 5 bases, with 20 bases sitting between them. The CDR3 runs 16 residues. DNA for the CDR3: TGTGCCAGCAGCCTCGGTACGGTGACAGCGGGAGATACGCAGTATTTT. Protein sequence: CASSLGTVTAGDTQYF.

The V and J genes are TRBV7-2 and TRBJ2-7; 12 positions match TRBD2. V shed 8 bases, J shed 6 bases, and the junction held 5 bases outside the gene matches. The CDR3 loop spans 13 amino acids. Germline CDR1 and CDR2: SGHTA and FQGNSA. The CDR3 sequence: CASRLAGAVEQYF. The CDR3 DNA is TGTGCCAGCCGACTAGCGGGAGCTGTCGAGCAGTACTTC.

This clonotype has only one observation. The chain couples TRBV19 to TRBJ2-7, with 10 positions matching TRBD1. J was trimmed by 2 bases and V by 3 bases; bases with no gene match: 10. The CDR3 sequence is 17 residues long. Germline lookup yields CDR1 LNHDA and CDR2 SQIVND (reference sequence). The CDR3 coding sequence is TGTGCCAGTAGTATTCGGGGACAGGGGTCTCCTACCTACGAGCAGTACTTC. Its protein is CASSIRGQGSPTYEQYF.

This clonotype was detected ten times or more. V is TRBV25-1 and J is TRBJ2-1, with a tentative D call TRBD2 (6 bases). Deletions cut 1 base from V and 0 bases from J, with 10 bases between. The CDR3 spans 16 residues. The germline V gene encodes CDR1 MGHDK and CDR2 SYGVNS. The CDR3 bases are TGTGCCAGCAGTGAATCGGACGGGAGCTCCTACAATGAGCAGTTCTTC. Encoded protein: CASSESDGSSYNEQFF.

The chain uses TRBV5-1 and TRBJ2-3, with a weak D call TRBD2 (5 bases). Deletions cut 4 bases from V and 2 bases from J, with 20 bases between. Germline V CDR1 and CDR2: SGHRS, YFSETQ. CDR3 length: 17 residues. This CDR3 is CASSGSVGIRTTDTQYF. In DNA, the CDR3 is TGCGCCAGCAGCGGGTCTGTCGGGATCCGGACCACAGATACGCAGTATTTT.

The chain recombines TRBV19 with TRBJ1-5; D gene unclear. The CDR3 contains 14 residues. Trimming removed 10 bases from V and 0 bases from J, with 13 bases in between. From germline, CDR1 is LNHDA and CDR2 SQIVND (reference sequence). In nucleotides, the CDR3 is TGTGCCATTCCTCCCCGACATAGCAATCAGCCCCAGCATTTT. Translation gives CAIPPRHSNQPQHF.